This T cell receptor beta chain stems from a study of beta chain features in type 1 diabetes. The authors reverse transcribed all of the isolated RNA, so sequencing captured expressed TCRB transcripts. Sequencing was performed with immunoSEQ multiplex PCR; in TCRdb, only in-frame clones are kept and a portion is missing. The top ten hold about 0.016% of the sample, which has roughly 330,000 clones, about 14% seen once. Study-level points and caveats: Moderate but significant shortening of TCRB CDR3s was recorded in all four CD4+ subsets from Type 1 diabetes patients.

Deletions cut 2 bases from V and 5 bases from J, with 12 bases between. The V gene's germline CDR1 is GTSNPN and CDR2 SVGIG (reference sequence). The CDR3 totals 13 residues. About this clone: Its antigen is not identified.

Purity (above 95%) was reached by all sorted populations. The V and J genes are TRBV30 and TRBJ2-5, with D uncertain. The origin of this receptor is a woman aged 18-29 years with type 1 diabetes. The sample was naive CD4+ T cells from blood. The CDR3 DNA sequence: TGTGCCTGGAGTCCCCCAAAGAGGGAGACCCAGTACTTC. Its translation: CAWSPPKRETQYF. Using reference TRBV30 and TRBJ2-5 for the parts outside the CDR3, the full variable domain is SQTIHQWPATLVQPVGSPLSLECTVEGTSNPNLYWYRQAAGRGLQLLFYSVGIGQISSEVPQNLSASRPQDRQFILSSKKLLLSDSGFYLCAWSPPKRETQYFGPGTRLLVL.